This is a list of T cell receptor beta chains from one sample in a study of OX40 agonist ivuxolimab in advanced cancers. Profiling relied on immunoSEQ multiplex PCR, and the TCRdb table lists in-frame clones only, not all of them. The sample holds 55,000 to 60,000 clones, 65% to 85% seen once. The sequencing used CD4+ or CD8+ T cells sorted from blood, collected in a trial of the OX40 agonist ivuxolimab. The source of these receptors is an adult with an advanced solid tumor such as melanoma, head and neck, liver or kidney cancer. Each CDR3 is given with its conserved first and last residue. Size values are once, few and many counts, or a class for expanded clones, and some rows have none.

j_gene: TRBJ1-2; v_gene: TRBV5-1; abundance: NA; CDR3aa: CASSLGGGAWFYGYTF
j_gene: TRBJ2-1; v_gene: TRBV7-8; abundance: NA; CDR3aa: CASIDSRGRSYNEQFF
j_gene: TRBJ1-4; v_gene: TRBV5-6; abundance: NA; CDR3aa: CASSHVATTNEKLFF
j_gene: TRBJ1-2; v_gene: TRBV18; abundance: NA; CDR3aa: CASSPAGRGGYTF
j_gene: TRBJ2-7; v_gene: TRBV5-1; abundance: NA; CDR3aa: CASSFLLTGEQYF
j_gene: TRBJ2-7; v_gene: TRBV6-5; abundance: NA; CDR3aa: CASGQGVNYEQYF
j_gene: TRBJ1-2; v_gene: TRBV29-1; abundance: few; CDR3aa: CSASSSNFYGYTF
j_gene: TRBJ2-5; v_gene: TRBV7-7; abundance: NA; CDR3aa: CASSLQQNQETQYF
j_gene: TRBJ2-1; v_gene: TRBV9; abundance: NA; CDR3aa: CASSVEREFWNEQFF
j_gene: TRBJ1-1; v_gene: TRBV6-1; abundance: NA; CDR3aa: CASSAQMDTEAFF
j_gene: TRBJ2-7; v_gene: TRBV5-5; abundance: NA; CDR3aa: CASSTGNRNSYEQYF
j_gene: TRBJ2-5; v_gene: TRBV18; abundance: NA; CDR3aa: CASSPVGLETQYF
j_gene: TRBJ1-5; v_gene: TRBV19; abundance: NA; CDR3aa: CASSMWGNQPQHF
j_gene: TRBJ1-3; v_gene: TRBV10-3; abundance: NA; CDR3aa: CAIISDPGSGNTIYF
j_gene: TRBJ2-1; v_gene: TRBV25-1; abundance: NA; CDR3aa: CASSGAGGNNEQFF
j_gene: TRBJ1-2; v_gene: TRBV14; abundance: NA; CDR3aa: CASSQDRDDYGYTF
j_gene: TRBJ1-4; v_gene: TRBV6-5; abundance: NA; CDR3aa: CASSYFGATNEKLFF
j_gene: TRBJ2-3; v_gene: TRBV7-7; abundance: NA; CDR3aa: CASSLNVGTDTQYF
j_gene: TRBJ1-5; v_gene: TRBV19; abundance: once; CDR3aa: CASSSRTGGNQPQHF
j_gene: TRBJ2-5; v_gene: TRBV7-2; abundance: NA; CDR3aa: CASSLGGDVRAETQYF
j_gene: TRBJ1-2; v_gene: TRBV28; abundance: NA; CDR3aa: CASSAPLAWANYGYTF
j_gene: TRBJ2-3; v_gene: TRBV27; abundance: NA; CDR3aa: CASSLEGRGTDTQYF
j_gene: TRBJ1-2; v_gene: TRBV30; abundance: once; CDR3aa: CAWSRDRPYGYTF
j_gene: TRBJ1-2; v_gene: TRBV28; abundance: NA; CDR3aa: CASSSGDYGYTF
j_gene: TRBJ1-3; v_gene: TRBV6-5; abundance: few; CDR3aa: CASSLQGDSGNTIYF
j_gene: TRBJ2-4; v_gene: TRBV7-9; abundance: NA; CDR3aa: CASSPAFGIQYF
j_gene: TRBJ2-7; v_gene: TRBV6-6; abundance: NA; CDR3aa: CASSTGTDPKQYF
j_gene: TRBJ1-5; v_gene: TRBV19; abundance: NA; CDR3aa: CASSIETLRPQHF
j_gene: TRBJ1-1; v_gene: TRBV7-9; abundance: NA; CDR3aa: CASSRRDRDPGAEAFF
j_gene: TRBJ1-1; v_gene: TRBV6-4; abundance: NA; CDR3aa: CASSVGWNTEAFF
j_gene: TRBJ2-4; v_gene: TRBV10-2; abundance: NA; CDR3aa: CASSDRALRGAKNIQYF
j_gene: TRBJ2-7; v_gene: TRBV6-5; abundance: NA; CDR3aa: CASRYLSQATYEQYF
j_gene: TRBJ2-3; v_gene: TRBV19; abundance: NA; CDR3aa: CASSIGAGGDTQYF
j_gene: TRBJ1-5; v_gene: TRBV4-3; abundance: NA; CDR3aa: CASSQDFLGQPQHF
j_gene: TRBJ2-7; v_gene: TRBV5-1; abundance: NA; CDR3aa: CASSQTSGGAYEQYF
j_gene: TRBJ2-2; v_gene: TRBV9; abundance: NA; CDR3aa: CASSVLLDTGELFF
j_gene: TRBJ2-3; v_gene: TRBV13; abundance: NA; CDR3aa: CASSLSGVGIDTQYF
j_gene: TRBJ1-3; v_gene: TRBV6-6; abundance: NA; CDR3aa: CASTYDTHSGNTIYF
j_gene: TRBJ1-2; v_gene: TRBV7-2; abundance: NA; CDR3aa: CASSSPRGPYYGYTF
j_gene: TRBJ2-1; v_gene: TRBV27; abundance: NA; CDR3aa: CASSRISGRVSNEQFF
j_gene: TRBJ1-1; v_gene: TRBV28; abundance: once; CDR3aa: CASSLGGTGAFF